These 26 T cell receptor beta chains came from one sample sequenced in a study of regulatory T cells in long-lasting Graves disease. Regarding time point: persistent/refractory GD, antithyroid drugs over 5 years with positive TRAb. Construction of the TCR library relied on RNA isolated from PBMCs. Library construction for TCR beta used iRepertoire HTBI primers and Arm-PCR of CDR3 regions. TCRdb re-called the multiplex PCR reads through MiXCR, storing one row per CDR3 protein. Among 600,000 to 850,000 distinct CDR3 sequences listed, 25% to 35% were seen once. This specimen was peripheral blood mononuclear cells (PBMCs), taken when the disease was refractory, from a patient treated with antithyroid drugs. These receptors were collected from a female donor with Graves disease.

V and J are TRBV27 and TRBJ1-2, with D perhaps TRBD1 (5 bases). This CDR3 contains 14 residues. CDR1 and CDR2 from the germline V gene are MNHEY and SMNVEV (reference sequence). The V end was cut by 5 bases, the J end by 7 bases, with 17 bases between. CDR3 DNA sequence: TGTGCCAGCAGTAAACGGGACCTCCGGAGTGGCTACACCTTC. This codes for CASSKRDLRSGYTF.

The rearrangement uses TRBV19 and TRBJ1-1, with TRBD1 as a possible D gene (6 bases). This CDR3 is 13 amino acids long. The germline gives CDR1 LNHDA, CDR2 SQIVND (reference sequence). V dropped 9 bases and J dropped 4 bases, with 15 bases sitting between them. CDR3 loop: CASENRVSTEAFF. The CDR3 nucleotides read TGTGCCAGCGAGAACAGGGTGTCCACTGAAGCTTTCTTT.

J is TRBJ2-5 and V is TRBV18; no firm D call. Germline lookup yields CDR1 KGHSH and CDR2 LQKENI. Trimming shortened V by 2 bases and J by 1 base, and 11 bases separated the two germline ends. The CDR3 is made up of 15 amino acids. The CDR3: CASSPGPAGQETQYF. The DNA of the CDR3 is TGTGCCAGCTCACCAGGGCCGGCCGGCCAAGAGACCCAGTACTTC.

The chain employs TRBV9 and TRBJ1-6; unclear D gene. This CDR3 spans 16 amino acids. The ends were cut back, 4 bases at V and 5 bases at J, with 16 bases in the middle. The V gene's germline CDR1 is SGDLS and CDR2 YYNGEE. This CDR3 is CASSLNPGSDNSPLHF. In DNA form, the CDR3 reads TGTGCCAGCAGCCTAAACCCCGGCAGCGATAATTCACCCCTCCACTTT.

This clonotype was seen ten or more times. The rearrangement joins TRBV12-3 or TRBV12-4 to TRBJ2-7; D is ambiguous. V was shortened by 5 bases and J by 6 bases, with 8 bases between the two germline ends. The CDR3 has 11 amino acids. The CDR3 loop reads CASSLSGEQYF. Here the CDR3 DNA reads TGTGCCAGCAGTCTCTCGGGCGAGCAGTACTTC.

This chain uses TRBV5-1 with TRBJ2-7; 16 bases align to TRBD2. V lost 4 bases to trimming and J lost 6 bases; unmatched junction nucleotides: 7. CDR1 is SGHRS and CDR2 is YFSETQ in the germline V gene. The CDR3 runs 16 residues. CDR3: CASSRGTSGRAFEQYF. The CDR3 region has the DNA TGCGCCAGCAGCAGAGGGACTAGCGGGAGGGCCTTCGAGCAGTACTTC.

V and J are TRBV7-9 and TRBJ2-3, with unresolved D. CDR3 length: 17 amino acids. V was cut by 5 bases and J by 0 bases, with 18 bases left in between. CDR1 and CDR2 (germline): SEHNR, FQNEAQ (reference sequence). CDR3 sequence reads: CASSPSRLGPSTDTQYF. Written as DNA, the CDR3 is TGTGCCAGCAGCCCATCCCGGCTTGGCCCTAGCACAGATACGCAGTATTTT.

This clonotype has a handful of counts. The chain employs TRBV29-1 and TRBJ1-5; D might be TRBD1 (5 bases). Trimming stripped 4 bases from V and 5 bases from J, with 12 bases between. This CDR3 region has 13 residues. CDR1 SQVTM and CDR2 ANQGSEA come from the germline V gene. The CDR3 DNA reads as TGCAGCGTTGGGACATTAGGGGATCAGCCCCAGCATTTT. Amino acids: CSVGTLGDQPQHF.

V gene TRBV27 combines with J gene TRBJ1-4; possibly TRBD1 for D (5 bases). V lost 6 bases, J lost 4 bases, and 12 bases lay in between. Germline-derived CDR1 and CDR2 are MNHEY and SMNVEV (reference sequence). This CDR3 comprises 14 residues. The CDR3 DNA reads TGTGCCAGCAGAACTGTGGGGGTTAATGAAAAACTGTTTTTT. Its protein product is CASRTVGVNEKLFF.

This chain links TRBV6-2 or TRBV6-3 with TRBJ1-5; D gene uncertain. CDR1 MNHEY and CDR2 SVGEGT come from the germline V gene. Trimming removed 7 bases from V and 7 bases from J, with 17 bases in between. The length of the CDR3 is 14 residues. CDR3 protein: CASNDSPSGQPQHF. The DNA of the CDR3 is TGTGCCAGCAATGATAGCCCCTCCGGCCAGCCCCAGCATTTT.

The gene calls are TRBV7-9 and TRBJ1-6; D is unclear. The CDR3 is 14 amino acids. The germline V gene encodes CDR1 SEHNR and CDR2 FQNEAQ (reference sequence). V gave up 5 bases and J gave up 6 bases, with 11 bases separating them. CDR3 DNA sequence: TGTGCCAGCAGCGCCATGAATAGTAATTCACCCCTCCACTTT. Translated, it gives CASSAMNSNSPLHF. The full variable domain, in which reference TRBV7-9 and TRBJ1-6 provide the parts outside the CDR3, is DTGVSQNPRHKITKRGQNVTFRCDPISEHNRLYWYRQTLGQGPEFLTYFQNEAQLEKSRLLSDRFSAERPKGSFSTLEIQRTEQGDSAMYLCASSAMNSNSPLHFGNGTRLTVT.

The sample holds a few counts of this clonotype. The gene calls are TRBV10-3 and TRBJ1-1; D not certain. V was cut by 5 bases and J by 0 bases, with 7 bases left in between. Germline loops: CDR1 ENHRY, CDR2 SYGVKD. The CDR3 is 13 residues long. CDR3 residues: CAISHNMNTEAFF. The CDR3 DNA follows: TGTGCCATCAGTCACAATATGAACACTGAAGCTTTCTTT.

The gene calls are TRBV7-9 and TRBJ1-5; 9 positions match TRBD1. Germline trimming cut 1 base from V and 6 bases from J; bases unmatched to any gene: 10. The length of the CDR3 is 17 residues. Germline CDR1 is SEHNR and CDR2 is FQNEAQ (reference sequence). The CDR3 spells CASSLGPLDRGSQPQHF. In DNA form, the CDR3 reads TGTGCCAGCAGCTTAGGACCACTCGACAGGGGGAGTCAGCCCCAGCATTTT.

This clonotype has more than one count but fewer than ten. J is TRBJ1-5 and V is TRBV6-1, with unresolved D. The V end lost 4 bases, the J end lost 0 bases, and 7 bases lay between the germline ends. Germline-derived CDR1 and CDR2 are MNHNS and SASEGT. This CDR3 region has 14 residues. This chain's CDR3 is CASSGLNSNQPQHF. The CDR3 DNA sequence: TGTGCCAGCAGTGGTCTGAATAGCAATCAGCCCCAGCATTTT.

This clonotype has just a few counts. This chain joins TRBV12-3 or TRBV12-4 and TRBJ1-2; D not certain. This CDR3 contains 15 residues. V lost 7 bases and J 7 bases, leaving 22 bases between the germline ends. The CDR3 DNA is TGTGCCAGCAAGGAAGCCGTCCGGGTATCTCGTGGCTACACCTTC. This translates into CASKEAVRVSRGYTF.

This clonotype was seen only a few times. V usage is TRBV6-2 or TRBV6-3 and J usage is TRBJ2-7; 11 positions agree with TRBD2. V gave up 2 bases and J gave up 4 bases; unmatched junction bases: 7. The CDR3 contains 16 residues. Germline V gene data show CDR1 as MNHEY and CDR2 as SVGEGT. CDR3 in amino acids: CASSYGLTSGTYEQYF. In DNA, the CDR3 is TGTGCCAGCAGTTACGGTTTGACTAGCGGGACGTACGAGCAGTACTTC.

The chain is built from TRBV6-1 and TRBJ1-5; TRBD1 aligns across 9 bases. Germline CDR1 MNHNS, CDR2 SASEGT. The CDR3 has 16 amino acids. V shed 3 bases and J 1 base; nucleotides not matched to a gene: 4. Here the CDR3 DNA reads TGTGCCAGCAGTGACACCGGGACAGGGAGCAATCAGCCCCAGCATTTT. Its protein product is CASSDTGTGSNQPQHF.

This clonotype came up many times. The rearrangement links TRBV6-4 to TRBJ1-2; maybe TRBD1 (5 bases). This CDR3 has 16 residues. The V gene's germline CDR1 is MRHNA and CDR2 SNTAGT. The ends were cut back, 10 bases at V and 2 bases at J, with 23 bases in the middle. The CDR3 DNA is TGTGCCACCCGGGAAAGGGCGGGACCTTTCAACTATGGCTACACCTTC. Translation gives CATRERAGPFNYGYTF.

This chain joins TRBV5-1 and TRBJ1-1; 7 positions agree with TRBD1. Per germline, CDR1 SGHRS and CDR2 YFSETQ. The CDR3 totals 14 residues. With V trimmed by 6 bases and J by 4 bases, 9 bases remained unmatched. CDR3 bases: TGCGCCAGCAACCTACAGGGGACCGGCACTGAAGCTTTCTTT. Amino acid sequence: CASNLQGTGTEAFF.

The rearrangement uses TRBV9 and TRBJ1-2, with D possibly being TRBD1 (5 bases). Germline CDR1 SGDLS, CDR2 YYNGEE. The V end was cut by 0 bases, the J end by 2 bases, with 8 bases between. The CDR3 covers 14 residues. DNA for the CDR3: TGTGCCAGCAGCGTAGGAGCAGGGAACTATGGCTACACCTTC. It is translated as CASSVGAGNYGYTF.

This chain links TRBV7-6 with TRBJ2-5, with 14 bases that match TRBD2. Germline-derived CDR1 and CDR2 are SGHVS and FNYEAQ. The junction had 4 bases not matched to a gene; V was cut back by 3 bases and J by 4 bases. The CDR3 totals 16 residues. The DNA of the CDR3 is TGTGCCAGCAGCTTGGCGGGACTAGCGGGAGTAGAGACCCAGTACTTC. Amino acid sequence: CASSLAGLAGVETQYF. The complete variable domain, with remaining parts taken from reference TRBV7-6 and TRBJ2-5, reads GAGVSQSPRYKVTKRGQDVALRCDPISGHVSLYWYRQALGQGPEFLTYFNYEAQQDKSGLPNDRFSAERPEGSISTLTIQRTEQRDSAMYRCASSLAGLAGVETQYFGPGTRLLVL.

This clonotype appeared many times. J is TRBJ1-2 and V is TRBV15, with D maybe TRBD1 (6 bases). CDR1 is LNHNV and CDR2 is YYDKDF in the germline V gene (reference sequence). The V gene lost 5 bases and the J gene lost 5 bases, with 18 bases spanning the gap. CDR3 length equals 15 residues. DNA for the CDR3: TGTGCCACCAGCCGCTCTCGGACAGACAGTTATGGCTACACCTTC. Residues: CATSRSRTDSYGYTF.

The chain links TRBV14 to TRBJ2-5, with TRBD1 identical over 8 bases. The trim removed 2 bases at V and 2 bases at J, leaving 10 bases unmatched. This CDR3 region has 17 residues. Germline V lookup: CDR1 SGHDN, CDR2 FVKESK. CDR3 nucleotides: TGTGCCAGCAGCCAACAGGGGGCCTCCTGGATTCAAGAGACCCAGTACTTC. Its protein is CASSQQGASWIQETQYF.

The chain links TRBV7-6 to TRBJ1-6; 10 bases map to TRBD1. The CDR3 consists of 16 residues. Germline lookup yields CDR1 SGHVS and CDR2 FNYEAQ. V shed 5 bases, J shed 7 bases, and the junction held 8 bases outside the gene matches. CDR3 in DNA: TGTGCCAGCAGCAGACTACGGACAGGGGGAAATTCACCCCTCCACTTT. This codes for CASSRLRTGGNSPLHF. Full variable domain (outside the CDR3, taken from reference TRBV7-6 and TRBJ1-6): GAGVSQSPRYKVTKRGQDVALRCDPISGHVSLYWYRQALGQGPEFLTYFNYEAQQDKSGLPNDRFSAERPEGSISTLTIQRTEQRDSAMYRCASSRLRTGGNSPLHFGNGTRLTVT.

V gene TRBV13 combines with J gene TRBJ2-7; 7 nucleotides agree with TRBD2. Germline CDR1 PRHDT, CDR2 FYEKMQ (reference sequence). J was trimmed by 6 bases and V by 8 bases; bases with no gene match: 16. CDR3 size: 15 residues. The CDR3: CASGGSGTRGSEQYF. The CDR3 DNA follows: TGTGCCAGCGGGGGGAGCGGGACCCGTGGATCCGAGCAGTACTTC.

Notes on this clonotype: Mismatch with germline at one junction end may stem from a read error. V gene TRBV6-2 or TRBV6-3 combines with J gene TRBJ1-6; D gene uncertain. The CDR3 loop spans 14 amino acids. Germline V gene sequence: CDR1 MNHEY, CDR2 SVGEGT. The CDR3 protein is CASRDGVRNSPLLF. As DNA, the CDR3 is TGTGCCTCAAGAGACGGGGTTAGGAATTCACCCCTCCTCTTT.